The sample holds a few counts of the clone carrying this T cell receptor beta chain. Antigen: not known. V lost 5 bases to trimming and J lost 8 bases; unmatched junction nucleotides: 12. Germline V gene sequence: CDR1 SSHAT, CDR2 FNYEAQ (reference sequence). CDR3 size: 15 residues. The data belong to a study of cytomegalovirus exposure and HLA in healthy donors. The PCR had 60 Vbeta and 13 Jbeta primers. Sequenced by immunoSEQ multiplex PCR; TCRdb stores in-frame clones only, minus some. The sample yields fewer than 85,000 clones, around 80% seen once. Findings and caveats of the study: Researchers reported in a later analysis that a missense DCLRE1C variant was tied to TCR beta V- and J-gene trimming.

The chain employs TRBV7-7 and TRBJ2-1, with 7 bases identical to TRBD2. The sample taken for sequencing was PBMCs. The receptor comes from a male donor in good health and CMV-seropositive. The CDR3, as DNA: TGTGCCAGCAGCGCATCTAGCGGAGGGCTCGATGAGCAGTTCTTC. This translates into CASSASSGGLDEQFF.